Each of the 30 T cell receptor beta chains below was sequenced from the same sample in a study of T cell responses to AZD1222 COVID-19 vaccine (TCRdb year 2021). The time point label for this specimen denotes: about 28 days (+/-7) after the second vaccine dose. Preparation of the library involved the immunoSEQ multiplex PCR assay. In its TCRdb copy, this immuneACCESS table keeps in-frame sequences only and misses some clones. Where compared with another copy, unresolved V genes explain less than half of these, and the others have no known cause. This sample is represented by approximately 110,000 clones; about 85% of them were singletons. The biggest ten clones account for approximately 4.4% of the sample. This sample comprised peripheral blood, obtained 28 days after the second AZD1222 dose. The source is an adult who received the AZD1222 COVID-19 vaccine.

The chain combines TRBV19 with TRBJ1-3, with unresolved D. Germline loops: CDR1 LNHDA, CDR2 SQIVND (reference sequence). The V gene lost 9 bases and the J gene lost 8 bases, with 5 bases spanning the gap. This CDR3 has 9 amino acids. The CDR3: CARVHTIYF. The CDR3 DNA follows: TGTGCCAGGGTGCACACCATATATTTT.

This clone was recorded once. This rearrangement joins TRBV18 to TRBJ2-7; TRBD2 aligns across 7 bases. The V gene's germline CDR1 is KGHSH and CDR2 LQKENI. With V trimmed by 4 bases and J by 5 bases, 2 bases remained unmatched. The CDR3 extends over 12 amino acids. The CDR3: CASSQTSDEQYF. The CDR3 bases are TGTGCCAGCTCACAAACTAGCGACGAGCAGTACTTC. The entire variable domain, with the rest obtained from reference TRBV18 and TRBJ2-7, is as follows: NAGVMQNPRHLVRRRGQEARLRCSPMKGHSHVYWYRQLPEEGLKFMVYLQKENIIDESGMPKERFSAEFPKEGPSILRIQQVVRGDSAAYFCASSQTSDEQYFGPGTRLTVT.

This clone was picked up one time. The chain joins TRBV6-1 to TRBJ1-2; D uncertain. V lost 2 bases and J lost 3, with 7 bases in between. The CDR3 has 13 residues. Germline V gives CDR1 MNHNS, CDR2 SASEGT. CDR3 region: CASSEYEDYGYTF. The CDR3 bases are TGTGCCAGCAGTGAATACGAGGACTATGGCTACACCTTC.

V and J are TRBV10-3 and TRBJ1-1, with D maybe TRBD1 (6 bases). The germline V gene encodes CDR1 ENHRY and CDR2 SYGVKD. CDR3 length: 14 amino acids. V dropped 2 bases and J dropped 5 bases, with 12 bases sitting between them. The CDR3 nucleotides are TGTGCCATCAGTGAGACAGGAAGGGGGACTGAAGCTTTCTTT. It is translated as CAISETGRGTEAFF.

The chain combines TRBV7-8 with TRBJ1-3; D uncertain. The germline V gene encodes CDR1 SGHVS and CDR2 FQNEAQ. Trimming shortened V by 4 bases and J by 4 bases, and 11 bases separated the two germline ends. This CDR3 comprises 14 residues. The CDR3 DNA sequence: TGTGCCAGCAGCTCAGGCGTAGGAGGAAACACCATATATTTT. It encodes CASSSGVGGNTIYF.

The chain carries TRBV4-1 and TRBJ1-6; D call uncertain. V lost 3 bases to trimming and J lost 13 bases, with 19 bases between them. The CDR3 sequence is 15 residues long. Germline CDR1 MGHRA, CDR2 YSYEKL. The CDR3 DNA sequence: TGCGCCAGCAGCCAGGACCCCGGCAGATCCTTGCCCCTCCACTTT. The encoded protein is CASSQDPGRSLPLHF.

This chain's CDR3 is CASSPEAGLYSYNEQFF. The CDR3 nucleotides read TGTGCCAGTAGTCCCGAGGCGGGCCTCTACTCCTACAATGAGCAGTTCTTC. This chain connects TRBV19 to TRBJ2-1, with D maybe TRBD2 (5 bases). Trimming pared 5 bases from V and 0 bases from J, leaving 17 bases between. Germline CDR1 is LNHDA and CDR2 is SQIVND (reference sequence). The CDR3 is 17 residues long. Drawing the rest from reference TRBV19 and TRBJ2-1, the complete variable domain is DGGITQSPKYLFRKEGQNVTLSCEQNLNHDAMYWYRQDPGQGLRLIYYSQIVNDFQKGDIAEGYSVSREKKESFPLTVTSAQKNPTAFYLCASSPEAGLYSYNEQFFGPGTRLTVL.

The J gene is TRBJ2-5, the V gene TRBV10-2, with D uncertain. In germline, CDR1 is WSHSY, CDR2 SAAADI. V was pared by 4 bases and J by 1 base, with 7 bases between. This CDR3 has 13 amino acids. Here the CDR3 reads CASSAQSQETQYF. The DNA of the CDR3 is TGCGCCAGCAGTGCCCAGTCCCAAGAGACCCAGTACTTC.

The V and J genes are TRBV6-2 or TRBV6-3 and TRBJ2-2, with no clear D. Per germline, CDR1 MNHEY and CDR2 SVGEGT. Trimming stripped 5 bases from V and 3 bases from J, with 7 bases between. The CDR3 spans 13 residues. DNA for the CDR3: TGTGCCAGCAGTCGAGGAGACACCGGGGAGCTGTTTTTT. Its translation is CASSRGDTGELFF.

CDR3 in amino acids: CASSYSIEVLWGYTF. The DNA of the CDR3 is TGTGCCAGCAGTTACTCGATCGAGGTCCTTTGGGGTTACACCTTC. The chain uses TRBV6-5 and TRBJ1-2; D ambiguous. Trimming took off 0 bases at V and 11 bases at J, with 19 bases between the two ends. The CDR3 contains 15 residues. The germline V gene encodes CDR1 MNHEY and CDR2 SVGAGI.

This chain links TRBV19 with TRBJ1-5; 8 bases fit TRBD1. V was pared by 5 bases and J by 7 bases, with 4 bases of the junction left unmatched. Per the germline V gene, CDR1 is LNHDA and CDR2 is SQIVND (reference sequence). CDR3 length: 13 amino acids. The CDR3 here is CASSDRGQQPQHF. The CDR3 nucleotides read TGTGCCAGTAGTGACAGGGGCCAACAGCCCCAGCATTTT.

The V call is TRBV6-6, the J call TRBJ2-3, with 8 positions matching TRBD1. CDR3 size: 16 residues. CDR1 and CDR2 from the germline V gene are MNHNY and SVGAGI (reference sequence). With 5 bases clipped from V and 0 bases from J, the junction kept 7 bases outside the gene matches. The CDR3 region has the DNA TGTGCCAGCAGTCGATCAGGGGGCCCGAGCACAGATACGCAGTATTTT. It yields the protein CASSRSGGPSTDTQYF.

This chain joins TRBV30 and TRBJ1-1; tentatively, D is TRBD1 (5 bases). V gave up 2 bases and J gave up 1 base, with 11 bases separating them. This CDR3 region has 14 residues. Germline assignment: CDR1 GTSNPN and CDR2 SVGIG (reference sequence). The CDR3 DNA is TGTGCCTGGAGTCTCTGGGACTCGAACACTGAAGCTTTCTTT. Encoded protein: CAWSLWDSNTEAFF.

The chain joins TRBV7-3 to TRBJ1-1; no clear D gene. Germline CDR1 is SGHTA and CDR2 is FQGTGA. The CDR3 has 15 amino acids. V was shortened by 5 bases and J by 1 base, with 14 bases between the two germline ends. The CDR3 is CASSLDGNSNTEAFF. CDR3 bases: TGTGCCAGCAGCCTCGACGGAAATTCGAACACTGAAGCTTTCTTT.

A few counts support this clone. This chain connects TRBV4-2 to TRBJ1-3, with TRBD1 matching over 9 bases. The V gene end was trimmed by 1 base and the J gene end by 5 bases; junction bases not matched to a gene: 12. Germline loops: CDR1 LGHNA, CDR2 YNFKEQ. The CDR3 contains 18 residues. CDR3 amino acids: CASSQGGGTGRFRNTIYF. CDR3 DNA sequence: TGTGCCAGCAGCCAAGGGGGCGGGACAGGGAGATTTAGAAACACCATATATTTT.

This clone was seen more than once but under ten times. This chain links TRBV6-1 with TRBJ2-3, with TRBD2 identical over 7 bases. The CDR3 loop spans 15 amino acids. V trimming: 1 base; J trimming: 2 bases; junction bases outside the gene matches: 3. Germline V gives CDR1 MNHNS, CDR2 SASEGT. The CDR3 nucleotides are TGTGCCAGCAGTGAAGTCGGGACTAACACAGATACGCAGTATTTT. This gives the protein CASSEVGTNTDTQYF.

The J gene is TRBJ1-1, the V gene TRBV6-5, with TRBD1 matching over 11 bases. Per the germline V gene, CDR1 is MNHEY and CDR2 is SVGAGI. Trimming cost V 5 bases and J 3 bases; bases outside gene matches: 2. The CDR3 loop spans 14 amino acids. The CDR3 coding sequence is TGTGCCAGCAGTAGGGGACAGGGGGACACTGAAGCTTTCTTT. Residues: CASSRGQGDTEAFF.

V is TRBV6-1 and J is TRBJ1-6; D is undetermined. Germline V gene sequence: CDR1 MNHNS, CDR2 SASEGT. CDR3 length equals 14 residues. Trimming removed 2 bases from V and 7 bases from J, with 9 bases in between. CDR3 DNA: TGTGCCAGCAGTGAAACAGCATTAAATTCACCCCTCCACTTT. This sequence encodes CASSETALNSPLHF.

CDR3 nucleotide sequence: TGTGCCAGCAGCACCTACACAGATACGCAGTATTTT. Residues: CASSTYTDTQYF. V usage is TRBV12-3 or TRBV12-4 and J usage is TRBJ2-3; D call uncertain. Trimming stripped 6 bases from V and 2 bases from J, with 6 bases between. The CDR3 runs 12 residues.

This clone has just a few counts. This rearrangement joins TRBV5-4 to TRBJ1-2; possibly TRBD1 for D (5 bases). Germline V gene data show CDR1 as SGHNT and CDR2 as YYREEE (reference sequence). The CDR3 consists of 14 residues. V shed 5 bases and J shed 5 bases, with 16 bases lying between them. The CDR3 spells CASSSDSSSYGYTF. The CDR3 DNA reads TGTGCCAGCAGTTCAGACAGTTCCTCTTATGGCTACACCTTC.

J is TRBJ2-7 and V is TRBV5-1, with 9 bases aligning to TRBD1. The V gene's germline CDR1 is SGHRS and CDR2 YFSETQ. Trimming removed 4 bases from V and 2 bases from J; junction bases left unmatched: 19. This CDR3 is built from 19 residues. The CDR3 DNA is TGCGCCAGCAGCCTTGCTCCGGGACAGGGTAGCCTAGGGGCCTACGAGCAGTACTTC. It encodes CASSLAPGQGSLGAYEQYF. Full variable domain (outside the CDR3, taken from reference TRBV5-1 and TRBJ2-7): KAGVTQTPRYLIKTRGQQVTLSCSPISGHRSVSWYQQTPGQGLQFLFEYFSETQRNKGNFPGRFSGRQFSNSRSEMNVSTLELGDSALYLCASSLAPGQGSLGAYEQYFGPGTRLTVT.

The V call is TRBV20-1, the J call TRBJ1-5; a possible D gene is TRBD1 (5 bases). Germline assignment: CDR1 DFQATT and CDR2 SNEGSKA (reference sequence). The CDR3 is 16 amino acids. The germline V and J ends were trimmed by 3 bases and 4 bases, with 19 bases remaining between them. CDR3 protein: CSASLPGTLANQPQHF. The CDR3 DNA sequence: TGCAGTGCTAGTCTGCCGGGGACCTTAGCAAATCAGCCCCAGCATTTT.

This clone was picked up one time. The chain is built from TRBV3-1 (or the pseudogene TRBV3-2) and TRBJ2-7; unclear D gene. The CDR3 is 11 residues long. Trimming stripped 6 bases from V and 4 bases from J, with 7 bases between. The germline V gene encodes CDR1 LGHDT and CDR2 YNNKEL (reference sequence). CDR3 amino acids: CASSPKYEQYF. For the CDR3, the DNA is TGTGCCAGCAGTCCTAAATACGAGCAGTACTTC.

The chain links TRBV30 to TRBJ1-5, with a weak D call TRBD1 (5 bases). There are 14 residues in the CDR3. The germline V gene encodes CDR1 GTSNPN and CDR2 SVGIG (reference sequence). Trimming removed 0 bases from V and 6 bases from J, with 12 bases in between. The DNA of the CDR3 is TGTGCCTGGAGTGTACTGGGGGTGGCTCAGCCCCAGCATTTT. It specifies CAWSVLGVAQPQHF.

This chain connects TRBV27 to TRBJ1-1, with a tentative D call TRBD1 (5 bases). CDR3 size: 14 residues. The germline CDR1 and CDR2 sequences are MNHEY and SMNVEV (reference sequence). Trimming stripped 2 bases from V and 0 bases from J, with 7 bases between. The CDR3 protein is CASSLGGVNTEAFF. Here the CDR3 DNA reads TGTGCCAGCAGTTTAGGGGGGGTGAACACTGAAGCTTTCTTT.

There are a few counts of this clone. The chain is built from TRBV4-1 and TRBJ2-1; the match to TRBD1 covers 11 bases. V shed 3 bases and J 7 bases; nucleotides not matched to a gene: 8. The CDR3 loop spans 16 amino acids. CDR1 is MGHRA and CDR2 is YSYEKL in the germline V gene. The CDR3 DNA follows: TGCGCCAGCAGCCAGCCCGGGGACAGGGGGGTGAATGAGCAGTTCTTC. It encodes CASSQPGDRGVNEQFF.

The chain joins TRBV5-4 to TRBJ2-5; TRBD2 might be the D (5 bases). Germline CDR1 SGHNT, CDR2 YYREEE (reference sequence). V lost 1 base to trimming and J lost 5 bases, with 12 bases between them. The CDR3 contains 14 residues. CDR3: CASSLKLGVETQYF. CDR3 bases: TGTGCCAGCAGCTTGAAACTCGGGGTGGAGACCCAGTACTTC.

The genes are TRBV28 and TRBJ2-3; D gene ambiguous. V lost 6 bases and J lost 3, with 7 bases in between. Germline V gene sequence: CDR1 MDHEN, CDR2 SYDVKM. This CDR3 contains 12 residues. The DNA of the CDR3 is TGTGCCAGCAGCCCTAATACAGATACGCAGTATTTT. This encodes CASSPNTDTQYF. The full variable domain, its missing parts supplied by reference TRBV28 and TRBJ2-3, is DVKVTQSSRYLVKRTGEKVFLECVQDMDHENMFWYRQDPGLGLRLIYFSYDVKMKEKGDIPEGYSVSREKKERFSLILESASTNQTSMYLCASSPNTDTQYFGPGTRLTVL.

The chain employs TRBV6-6 and TRBJ2-7; weak D call: TRBD1 (6 bases). Germline V gene lookup returns CDR1 MNHNY and CDR2 SVGAGI (reference sequence). Trimming shortened V by 6 bases and J by 7 bases, and 16 bases separated the two germline ends. CDR3 size: 13 residues. The CDR3 region is CASREGGRGEQYF. The CDR3 DNA follows: TGTGCCAGCAGGGAAGGGGGACGGGGAGAGCAGTACTTC.

V usage is TRBV30 and J usage is TRBJ1-2; possible D gene TRBD1, 6 bases. The V end was cut by 5 bases, the J end by 8 bases, with 12 bases between. The CDR3 extends over 11 amino acids. In germline, CDR1 is GTSNPN, CDR2 SVGIG (reference sequence). CDR3 DNA sequence: TGTGCCTGGTCGCAGGGGCTGGGCTACACCTTC. It codes for CAWSQGLGYTF.